The subject of this entry is one TCR beta chain. The data are from a study of Graves' ophthalmopathy and Graves' hyperthyroidism. The TCR beta CDR3 regions underwent amplification from RNA transcripts. First-round RT-PCR with HTBI primers preceded a second-round multiplex PCR. TCRdb passed the multiplex PCR reads through MiXCR, listing each CDR3 protein once. Of hundreds of thousands of distinct CDR3 sequences listed, approximately 15% are singletons. Germline V gives CDR1 MNHNS, CDR2 SASEGT. V lost 7 bases, J lost 1 base, and 14 bases lay in between. The CDR3 runs 16 residues. The rearrangement uses TRBV6-1 and TRBJ1-6; tentatively, D is TRBD1 (6 bases). What was sequenced was blood. The receptor's source is a woman younger than 45 with Graves' ophthalmopathy. Here the CDR3 DNA reads TGTGCCAGCACCACCCACAGGGATTCCTATAATTCACCCCTCCACTTT. This codes for CASTTHRDSYNSPLHF.